The 19 T cell receptor beta chains presented below share a single source sample, sequenced in a study of T cell responses to AZD1222 COVID-19 vaccine. Profiled with immunoSEQ multiplex PCR; TCRdb holds only in-frame clones, not every one. Among more than 85,000 clones listed, about nine tenths were seen once. This sample comprised peripheral blood, obtained on day 0 of AZD1222 vaccination. The receptor source for this set is an adult in good health.

The chain links TRBV6-5 to TRBJ1-4, with 7 positions matching TRBD1. Germline values: CDR1 MNHEY, CDR2 SVGAGI. CDR3 length: 15 amino acids. V trimming: 6 bases; J trimming: 0 bases; junction bases outside the gene matches: 4. For the CDR3, the DNA is TGTGCCAGCAGGGGACAGAAATCAACTAATGAAAAACTGTTTTTT. Residues: CASRGQKSTNEKLFF.

The chain joins TRBV7-2 to TRBJ2-5, with 9 bases fitting TRBD2. Trimming took 3 bases from V and 4 from J; bases not matched to a gene: 6. This CDR3 is built from 15 residues. The germline CDR1 and CDR2 sequences are SGHTA and FQGNSA. The CDR3 spells CASSFAGGPGETQYF. CDR3 DNA: TGTGCCAGCAGCTTCGCGGGAGGGCCGGGAGAGACCCAGTACTTC.

This clone was recorded only once. This rearrangement joins TRBV19 to TRBJ2-7; 9 nucleotides line up with TRBD2. There are 14 residues in the CDR3. V trimming: 6 bases; J trimming: 3 bases; junction bases outside the gene matches: 6. Germline CDR1 and CDR2: LNHDA and SQIVND (reference sequence). CDR3 in DNA: TGTGCCAGTAGACCTAGCGGGAAAATCTACGAGCAGTACTTC. Translated: CASRPSGKIYEQYF.

This chain joins TRBV7-6 and TRBJ2-5; D is possibly TRBD2 (5 bases). V gave up 1 base and J gave up 3 bases, with 12 bases separating them. Per the germline V gene, CDR1 is SGHVS and CDR2 is FNYEAQ. The CDR3 has 15 residues. The CDR3 DNA reads as TGTGCCAGCAGCTTAGGCGCGGGTTTTAAAGAGACCCAGTACTTC. This gives the protein CASSLGAGFKETQYF.

The chain carries TRBV15 and TRBJ2-7; D uncertain. The CDR3 is made up of 13 amino acids. Trimming removed 1 base from V and 0 bases from J, with 4 bases in between. Germline CDR1 and CDR2: LNHNV and YYDKDF (reference sequence). This chain's CDR3 is CATSRVDSYEQYF. The DNA of the CDR3 is TGTGCCACCAGCAGAGTTGACTCCTACGAGCAGTACTTC.

The chain recombines TRBV3-1 (or the pseudogene TRBV3-2) with TRBJ2-7, with TRBD2 matching 10 bases. The V gene's germline CDR1 is LGHDT and CDR2 YNNKEL (reference sequence). Trimming at V came to 4 bases and at J to 0 bases, leaving 6 bases not matched to a gene. The length of the CDR3 is 16 residues. The CDR3 reads CASSPQGLATSYEQYF. CDR3 in DNA: TGTGCCAGCAGCCCACAGGGACTAGCGACCTCCTACGAGCAGTACTTC.

The V and J genes are TRBV7-3 and TRBJ1-4; the D is unclear. CDR1 and CDR2 from the germline V gene are SGHTA and FQGTGA. Trimming took 2 bases from V and 3 from J, leaving 10 bases between them. The CDR3 is made up of 15 amino acids. Here the CDR3 reads CASSLGGSPNEKLFF. The DNA of the CDR3 is TGTGCCAGCAGCTTAGGCGGGTCCCCTAATGAAAAACTGTTTTTT.

The chain uses TRBV30 and TRBJ1-5; 10 bases are a match to TRBD1. CDR1 GTSNPN and CDR2 SVGIG come from the germline V gene (reference sequence). CDR3 size: 14 residues. J gave up 5 bases and V 3 bases, and 4 bases lay outside the gene matches. The CDR3 here is CAWSATGGHQPQHF. In DNA form, the CDR3 reads TGTGCCTGGAGCGCGACAGGGGGCCATCAGCCCCAGCATTTT.

CDR3 nucleotide sequence: TGTGCCAGCAGCCTTCGGTGGCTAGCGGACTCCTACAATGAGCAGTTCTTC. As protein: CASSLRWLADSYNEQFF. The gene calls are TRBV7-9 and TRBJ2-1; 7 bases line up with TRBD2. Germline V gene sequence: CDR1 SEHNR, CDR2 FQNEAQ (reference sequence). CDR3 length: 17 residues. Trimming took 5 bases from V and 0 from J; bases not matched to a gene: 10.

This chain links TRBV12-3 or TRBV12-4 with TRBJ1-1, with D unclear. This CDR3 has 13 amino acids. Trimming left V 7 bases short and J 1 base short, with 10 bases between. CDR3: CASKNHQNTEAFF. Written as DNA, the CDR3 is TGTGCCAGCAAGAACCACCAGAACACTGAAGCTTTCTTT.

The chain has TRBV5-1 and TRBJ1-5, with D possibly TRBD1 on 5 matching bases. The germline V and J ends were trimmed by 1 base and 5 bases, with 10 bases remaining between them. CDR3 length: 14 residues. CDR1 is SGHRS, CDR2 YFSETQ, per germline. In DNA form, the CDR3 reads TGCGCCAGCAGCTTGTCAGGGTCTGATCAGCCCCAGCATTTT. Protein product: CASSLSGSDQPQHF.

V usage is TRBV30 and J usage is TRBJ2-7; no clear D. There are 11 residues in the CDR3. Germline V gene lookup returns CDR1 GTSNPN and CDR2 SVGIG (reference sequence). The V gene lost 2 bases and the J gene lost 4 bases, with 6 bases spanning the gap. As DNA, the CDR3 is TGTGCCTGGAGTCCATTATACGAGCAGTACTTC. Translating gives CAWSPLYEQYF.

This chain joins TRBV11-3 and TRBJ2-1, with D perhaps matching TRBD1 (6 bases). Trimming cost V 5 bases and J 0 bases, with 11 bases left between them. The CDR3 length is 15 residues. Germline-derived CDR1 and CDR2 are SGHNT and YENEEA. Here the CDR3 DNA reads TGTGCCAGCAGCCTCGGACAGAGCTCCTACAATGAGCAGTTCTTC. Amino acid sequence: CASSLGQSSYNEQFF.

The rearrangement links TRBV2 to TRBJ2-7, with D possibly TRBD1 on 5 matching bases. V was shortened by 8 bases and J by 2 bases, with 7 bases between the two germline ends. Germline V CDR1 and CDR2: SNHLY, FYNNEI. This CDR3 is 11 amino acids long. The CDR3 reads CASGAAYEQYF. Written as DNA, the CDR3 is TGTGCCAGCGGGGCGGCCTACGAGCAGTACTTC.

CDR3 DNA: TGTGCCAGCAGCCCCCGACAGGGGGCACATGGCTACACCTTC. This encodes CASSPRQGAHGYTF. V and J are TRBV11-2 and TRBJ1-2; 10 nucleotides agree with TRBD1. V lost 5 bases, J lost 6 bases, and 6 bases stayed unmatched. The CDR3 has 14 amino acids. Germline V lookup: CDR1 SGHAT, CDR2 FQNNGV. The full variable domain, in which reference TRBV11-2 and TRBJ1-2 provide the parts outside the CDR3, is EAGVAQSPRYKIIEKRQSVAFWCNPISGHATLYWYQQILGQGPKLLIQFQNNGVVDDSQLPKDRFSAERLKGVDSTLKIQPAKLEDSAVYLCASSPRQGAHGYTFGSGTRLTVV.

V gene TRBV5-1 combines with J gene TRBJ1-2; D gene ambiguous. The CDR3 has 15 amino acids. Deletions cut 0 bases from V and 4 bases from J, with 13 bases between. From germline, CDR1 is SGHRS and CDR2 YFSETQ. In DNA, the CDR3 is TGCGCCAGCAGCTTGGAATTGGGGTTCGGCTATGGCTACACCTTC. This gives the protein CASSLELGFGYGYTF.

The chain has TRBV6-5 and TRBJ1-5; D unclear. V was clipped by 4 bases and J by 2 bases, with 15 bases between them. CDR1 is MNHEY, CDR2 SVGAGI, per germline. The CDR3 consists of 16 residues. The CDR3 is CASSSGGSGGNQPQHF. In DNA form, the CDR3 reads TGTGCCAGCAGTTCCGGAGGCTCCGGGGGCAATCAGCCCCAGCATTTT.

The chain couples TRBV5-6 to TRBJ1-1, with D possibly matching TRBD1 (5 bases). Trimming left V 4 bases short and J 5 bases short, with 12 bases between. CDR1 SGHDT and CDR2 YYEEEE come from the germline V gene. The CDR3 runs 13 residues. CDR3 in DNA: TGTGCCAGCAGCGGCGGGGGTCGGACTGAAGCTTTCTTT. This gives the protein CASSGGGRTEAFF.

The V call is TRBV28, the J call TRBJ1-2; 7 positions agree with TRBD1. J was trimmed by 12 bases and V by 5 bases; bases with no gene match: 6. The CDR3 loop spans 11 amino acids. Germline CDR1 is MDHEN and CDR2 is SYDVKM. Here the CDR3 DNA reads TGTGCCAGCAGTCTGGAGGGGGCCAACACCTTC. Translation gives CASSLEGANTF.